This T cell receptor beta chain stems from a study of Ad26.COV2.S vaccination and SARS-CoV-2 variants. Germline-derived CDR1 and CDR2 are GTSNPN and SVGIG (reference sequence). V was cut by 0 bases and J by 0 bases, with 9 bases left in between. The CDR3 contains 15 residues. Documented treatment: roughly 18 received Ad26.COV2.S at low or high dose, single or two shots; several received placebo; per-sample allocation not given. Repertoires come from day 63 after the first vaccine or placebo injection. Here immunoSEQ multiplex PCR was the method, and the copy in TCRdb shows in-frame clones only, minus some. The data hold approximately 300,000 clones, with 70% to 90% observed a single time.

The sequenced sample was peripheral blood, obtained in a trial of Ad26.COV2.S vaccine versus placebo. This sequence was found in a person aged 18-65 years who received the Ad26.COV2.S COVID-19 vaccine or a placebo. V usage is TRBV30 and J usage is TRBJ1-5; no reliable D call. CDR3 bases: TGTGCCTGGAGTGTTGACCTTAATAGCAATCAGCCCCAGCATTTT. It specifies CAWSVDLNSNQPQHF.